The rows below give T cell receptor beta chains drawn from one sample of a study of identical twins. TCRdb itself ran the 5' RACE reads through MiXCR, one entry per CDR3 protein. The data hold roughly 250,000 distinct CDR3 sequences, with around 15% observed a single time. Sequencing used memory (CD45RO+) T cells sorted from blood. The receptors were gathered from a woman aged 18-35 years in good health. Each CDR3 is given with its conserved first and last residue. D genes are given only for firm matches. For some rows the clone size is stated as once, few or many, or as a class when expanded; others skip it.

>TRBD2|TRBV5-1|-|TRBJ2-1
CASSLASGTRLNEQFF
TGCGCCAGCAGCTTGGCCTCTGGGACTAGGCTTAATGAGCAGTTCTTC
>-|TRBV10-1|-|TRBJ2-7
CASSESRGPREQYF
TGCGCCAGCAGTGAGTCTAGAGGTCCCAGGGAGCAGTACTTC
>TRBD1|TRBV5-1|few|TRBJ1-6
CASSLDPPDRVSPLHF
TGCGCCAGCAGCTTGGACCCGCCGGACAGGGTTTCACCCCTCCACTTT
>-|TRBV12-3/TRBV12-4|many|TRBJ2-7
CASSFGDPTLRRYF
TGTGCCAGCAGTTTCGGGGACCCAACCTTACGTCGGTACTTC
>TRBD1|TRBV6-5|once|TRBJ1-2
CASSLTQGATAYGYTF
TGTGCCAGCAGTCTCACTCAGGGGGCCACGGCCTATGGCTACACCTTC
>TRBD1|TRBV15|-|TRBJ1-6
CATSRDRQGASPLHF
TGTGCCACCAGCAGAGATAGGCAGGGGGCTTCACCCCTCCACTTT
>-|TRBV29-1|-|TRBJ2-3
CSGTILVGTQYF
TGCAGCGGAACAATCCTCGTAGGTACGCAGTATTTT
>-|TRBV29-1|-|TRBJ2-3
CSLRQLTDTQYF
TGCAGCCTTAGACAGCTCACAGATACGCAGTATTTT
>-|TRBV7-9|few|TRBJ2-3
CASSFTRTSTDTQYF
TGTGCCAGCAGCTTTACTCGTACTAGCACAGATACGCAGTATTTT
>TRBD2|TRBV7-2|-|TRBJ2-4
CASSVGGTSGKNIQYF
TGTGCCAGCAGCGTAGGGGGGACTAGCGGCAAAAACATTCAGTACTTC
>-|TRBV6-2/TRBV6-3|-|TRBJ2-1
CACCPGRFLIGNEQFF
TGTGCCTGCTGCCCGGGACGGTTTCTCATAGGCAATGAGCAGTTCTTC
>-|TRBV5-3|-|TRBJ2-3
CAMSPERVTDTQYF
TGTGCCATGAGCCCAGAGCGCGTCACAGATACGCAGTATTTT
>-|TRBV19|-|TRBJ2-7
CASSGLDYEQYF
TGTGCCAGTAGTGGGTTGGACTACGAGCAGTACTTC
>-|TRBV30|-|TRBJ1-2
CAWSLAGSGYTF
TGTGCCTGGAGTCTTGCGGGGAGTGGCTACACCTTC
>TRBD1|TRBV6-1|few|TRBJ1-1
CASSEQGEGRRAEAFF
TGTGCCAGCAGTGAACAGGGGGAGGGCAGGCGAGCTGAAGCTTTCTTT
>-|TRBV20-1|few|TRBJ2-7
CSALKRGKHYEQYF
TGCAGTGCCCTAAAAAGGGGGAAGCACTACGAGCAGTACTTC
>-|TRBV4-2|few|TRBJ2-2
CASSQVGPSTGELFF
TGTGCCAGCAGCCAAGTGGGACCAAGCACCGGGGAGCTGTTTTTT
>TRBD2|TRBV20-1|-|TRBJ2-7
CSAPRPRTSGSNEQYF
TGCAGTGCCCCCCGGCCCAGGACTAGCGGGAGTAACGAGCAGTACTTC
>TRBD2|TRBV7-2|few|TRBJ2-2
CASSLASGSRGELFF
TGTGCCAGCAGCTTAGCTAGCGGGAGCCGGGGGGAGCTGTTTTTT
>TRBD2|TRBV7-3|few|TRBJ2-5
CASSPNGGAQETQYF
TGTGCCAGCAGCCCCAACGGGGGGGCCCAAGAGACCCAGTACTTC
>TRBD2|TRBV7-2|few|TRBJ2-5
CASSLSGGQETQYF
TGTGCCAGCAGCTTAAGCGGGGGACAAGAGACCCAGTACTTC
>-|TRBV15|many|TRBJ2-7
CATSRDYPYEQYF
TGTGCCACCAGCAGAGATTATCCCTACGAGCAGTACTTC
>TRBD1|TRBV19|-|TRBJ1-5
CASSGGTALGQPQHF
TGTGCCAGTAGTGGCGGGACAGCGCTAGGCCAGCCCCAGCATTTT
>TRBD2|TRBV20-1|-|TRBJ2-2
CSARVGTSGRSFTGELFF
TGCAGTGCTAGAGTGGGGACTAGCGGGAGAAGTTTCACCGGGGAGCTGTTTTTT
>-|TRBV12-3/TRBV12-4|many|TRBJ2-7
CASSSTGASREQYF
TGTGCCAGCAGTTCGACGGGAGCCTCGAGGGAGCAGTACTTC
>TRBD2|TRBV5-1|-|TRBJ2-1
CASSYLAGETNEQFF
TGCGCCAGCAGCTACCTAGCGGGGGAGACCAATGAGCAGTTCTTC
>TRBD1|TRBV7-9|many|TRBJ1-2
CASSLGGDRAYGYTF
TGTGCCAGCAGCTTAGGAGGAGACAGGGCCTATGGCTACACCTTC
>TRBD1|TRBV24-1|many|TRBJ2-2
CATASTPGQGNTGELFF
TGTGCCACTGCTAGCACACCGGGACAGGGGAATACCGGGGAGCTGTTTTTT
>TRBD2|TRBV4-3|-|TRBJ2-2
CASSHARWGGRAPGELFF
TGCGCCAGCAGCCATGCCCGGTGGGGCGGGAGGGCCCCCGGGGAGCTGTTTTTT
>-|TRBV3-1|-|TRBJ1-3
CASSPTGGSGNTIYF
TGTGCCAGCAGCCCAACGGGTGGCTCTGGAAACACCATATATTTT
>-|TRBV4-3|many|TRBJ2-3
CASSQGALARADTQYF
TGCGCCAGCAGCCAAGGTGCACTAGCAAGGGCAGATACGCAGTATTTT
>-|TRBV20-1|few|TRBJ1-2
CSAPPGGGGYTF
TGCAGTGCCCCCCCAGGCGGCGGAGGCTACACCTTC